This passage covers 24 T cell receptor beta chains from one sample sequenced in a study of blood T cell repertoires in COVID-19 (dated by TCRdb to 2019 to 2021). The library relied on the immunoSEQ multiplex PCR assay. As stored in TCRdb, this immuneACCESS dataset retains in-frame rearrangements with V and J assigned. A fraction of the clones does not appear; measured against another copy, unresolved V genes explain less than half of the discrepancy, and the remainder lacks a known reason. Recorded for this sample are over 250,000 clones; 75% to 90% of them occurred a single time. The top ten clonotypes cover over 2% of the sample. The specimen was PBMCs or T cells enriched from blood (not recorded which). The receptor set was obtained from a young woman who had recovered from COVID-19.

The chain carries TRBV30 and TRBJ2-3, with D tentatively TRBD2 (5 bases). This CDR3 spans 12 amino acids. Germline lookup yields CDR1 GTSNPN and CDR2 SVGIG (reference sequence). The V end was cut by 3 bases, the J end by 11 bases, with 15 bases between. This CDR3 is CAWRITGNRQYF. CDR3 DNA sequence: TGTGCCTGGAGAATAACCGGGAATAGGCAGTATTTT.

The gene calls are TRBV6-5 and TRBJ1-4, with 7 bases that match TRBD1. The CDR3 is 16 residues long. V shed 0 bases and J 5 bases; nucleotides not matched to a gene: 6. CDR1 is MNHEY and CDR2 is SVGAGI in the germline V gene. The CDR3 sequence: CASSYSGGTANEKLFF. The CDR3 DNA sequence: TGTGCCAGCAGTTACTCGGGCGGGACAGCCAATGAAAAACTGTTTTTT.

The chain is built from TRBV28 and TRBJ2-7, with D maybe TRBD2 (5 bases). V was cut by 2 bases and J by 2 bases, with 10 bases left in between. CDR3 length: 14 residues. Germline V CDR1 and CDR2: MDHEN, SYDVKM. DNA of the CDR3: TGTGCCAGCAGTTTACACGGGGAGCCCTACGAGCAGTACTTC. Translated: CASSLHGEPYEQYF.

In its sample, this clone was seen a few times. The rearrangement uses TRBV5-1 and TRBJ2-3; D possibly corresponds to TRBD1 (5 bases). The ends were cut back, 0 bases at V and 6 bases at J, with 14 bases in the middle. The CDR3 contains 15 residues. Germline CDR1 and CDR2: SGHRS and YFSETQ. The CDR3 region is CASSLGGPPGDTQYF. CDR3 coding DNA: TGCGCCAGCAGCTTGGGGGGCCCACCGGGTGATACGCAGTATTTT. Full variable domain (remainder filled in from reference TRBV5-1 and TRBJ2-3): KAGVTQTPRYLIKTRGQQVTLSCSPISGHRSVSWYQQTPGQGLQFLFEYFSETQRNKGNFPGRFSGRQFSNSRSEMNVSTLELGDSALYLCASSLGGPPGDTQYFGPGTRLTVL.

The chain recombines TRBV15 with TRBJ1-1; perhaps TRBD1 as D (5 bases). The CDR3 has 16 residues. Deletions cut 1 base from V and 2 bases from J, with 14 bases between. CDR1 is LNHNV, CDR2 YYDKDF, per germline (reference sequence). The CDR3 DNA reads TGTGCCACCAGCAGAGGAGTGTCCGGACAAAACACTGAAGCTTTCTTT. As protein: CATSRGVSGQNTEAFF.

The chain couples TRBV7-2 to TRBJ2-5; D unresolved. CDR3 length: 11 amino acids. The V and J ends lost 5 bases and 7 bases respectively, with 8 bases between them. The germline V gene has CDR1 SGHTA and CDR2 FQGNSA. The CDR3 spells CASSPRVTQYF. CDR3 coding DNA: TGTGCCAGCAGCCCCCGGGTGACCCAGTACTTC. Full variable domain (remainder filled in from reference TRBV7-2 and TRBJ2-5): GAGVSQSPSNKVTEKGKDVELRCDPISGHTALYWYRQSLGQGLEFLIYFQGNSAPDKSGLPSDRFSAERTGGSVSTLTIQRTQQEDSAVYLCASSPRVTQYFGPGTRLLVL.

The genes are TRBV4-1 and TRBJ2-3; 13 bases agree with TRBD2. Germline assignment: CDR1 MGHRA and CDR2 YSYEKL. The CDR3 runs to 19 residues. The V segment lost 3 bases and the J segment 0 bases; nucleotides outside the gene matches: 9. CDR3 region: CASSQDRLAGGTSTDTQYF. The CDR3 DNA reads TGCGCCAGCAGCCAGGATCGACTAGCGGGGGGAACTAGCACAGATACGCAGTATTTT.

This rearrangement joins TRBV10-3 to TRBJ1-5; no clear D gene. V dropped 11 bases and J dropped 0 bases, with 11 bases sitting between them. This CDR3 spans 13 amino acids. The V gene's germline CDR1 is ENHRY and CDR2 SYGVKD. In DNA form, the CDR3 reads TGTGCCCCCCGGGGAAATAGCAATCAGCCCCAGCATTTT. Its protein is CAPRGNSNQPQHF.

The chain combines TRBV27 with TRBJ2-5; 10 nucleotides agree with TRBD2. Trimming at V came to 4 bases and at J to 5 bases, leaving 10 bases not matched to a gene. The CDR3 runs 16 residues. Germline loops: CDR1 MNHEY, CDR2 SMNVEV (reference sequence). The CDR3 bases are TGTGCCAGCAGTTCCCCTAGCGGGGGCAGAAGGGAGACCCAGTACTTC. Encoded protein: CASSSPSGGRRETQYF.

The chain employs TRBV11-2 and TRBJ2-7; maybe TRBD1 (5 bases). The CDR3 consists of 14 residues. Trimming cost V 1 base and J 7 bases, with 14 bases left between them. The germline V gene encodes CDR1 SGHAT and CDR2 FQNNGV. The CDR3 reads CASSLGRRVAEQYF. The DNA of the CDR3 is TGTGCCAGCAGCTTAGGACGCAGGGTGGCTGAGCAGTACTTC.

This clone has a handful of counts. The chain carries TRBV5-1 and TRBJ1-1; TRBD1 matches 8 bases. V trimming: 4 bases; J trimming: 6 bases; junction bases outside the gene matches: 14. Per germline, CDR1 SGHRS and CDR2 YFSETQ. The CDR3 is made up of 16 amino acids. DNA of the CDR3: TGCGCCAGCAGCCTCAGACAGGGGTCTTATTATGCTGAAGCTTTCTTT. It codes for CASSLRQGSYYAEAFF. Drawing the rest from reference TRBV5-1 and TRBJ1-1, the complete variable domain is KAGVTQTPRYLIKTRGQQVTLSCSPISGHRSVSWYQQTPGQGLQFLFEYFSETQRNKGNFPGRFSGRQFSNSRSEMNVSTLELGDSALYLCASSLRQGSYYAEAFFGQGTRLTVV.

The V gene is TRBV29-1, the J gene TRBJ1-1; 7 nucleotides agree with TRBD1. Germline CDR1 is SQVTM and CDR2 is ANQGSEA. This CDR3 is built from 13 residues. V shed 3 bases, J shed 2 bases, and the junction held 3 bases outside the gene matches. The CDR3 spells CSVDEGANTEAFF. CDR3 in DNA: TGCAGCGTTGATGAGGGGGCCAACACTGAAGCTTTCTTT.

This clone was seen only once. J is TRBJ2-2 and V is TRBV5-1, with 10 bases fitting TRBD2. V shed 2 bases and J 4 bases; nucleotides not matched to a gene: 14. The CDR3 contains 19 residues. The germline gives CDR1 SGHRS, CDR2 YFSETQ. CDR3 in amino acids: CASSFRSGGAGGFTGELFF. The DNA for the CDR3 is TGCGCCAGCAGCTTTCGCAGCGGGGGGGCCGGAGGTTTCACCGGGGAGCTGTTTTTT.

This chain joins TRBV28 and TRBJ1-5; TRBD1 might be the D (6 bases). Trimming shortened V by 2 bases and J by 7 bases, and 12 bases separated the two germline ends. CDR3 length equals 14 residues. Germline CDR1 is MDHEN and CDR2 is SYDVKM. In DNA form, the CDR3 reads TGTGCCAGCAGTTTAGTTGGGGGCATGCAGCCCCAGCATTTT. This gives the protein CASSLVGGMQPQHF. Full variable domain (missing parts from reference TRBV28 and TRBJ1-5): DVKVTQSSRYLVKRTGEKVFLECVQDMDHENMFWYRQDPGLGLRLIYFSYDVKMKEKGDIPEGYSVSREKKERFSLILESASTNQTSMYLCASSLVGGMQPQHFGDGTRLSIL.

The rearrangement joins TRBV3-1 (or the pseudogene TRBV3-2) to TRBJ1-2; 7 positions agree with TRBD1. This CDR3 has 14 residues. CDR1 and CDR2 from the germline V gene are LGHDT and YNNKEL (reference sequence). Trimming removed 6 bases from V and 6 bases from J; junction bases left unmatched: 10. CDR3 protein: CASSFRDRNHGYTF. DNA of the CDR3: TGTGCCAGCAGTTTCCGGGACAGAAACCATGGCTACACCTTC.

This clone was detected only a few times. The CDR3 DNA is TGTGCCAGCAGCCACGTACAGACAGGGAACTATGGCTACACCTTC. This translates into CASSHVQTGNYGYTF. V usage is TRBV3-1 (or the pseudogene TRBV3-2) and J usage is TRBJ1-2; 7 bases align to TRBD1. The CDR3 length is 15 residues. CDR1 and CDR2 from the germline V gene are LGHDT and YNNKEL (reference sequence). V shed 3 bases and J 2 bases; nucleotides not matched to a gene: 6.

This clone was recorded only once. This chain joins TRBV5-1 and TRBJ1-2; perhaps TRBD1 as D (6 bases). Trimming took 0 bases from V and 5 from J, leaving 8 bases between them. The germline CDR1 and CDR2 sequences are SGHRS and YFSETQ. The CDR3 extends over 13 amino acids. The CDR3 DNA reads TGCGCCAGCAGCTTGGGAGGGGGATATGGCTACACCTTC. Amino acids: CASSLGGGYGYTF.

This sequence joins TRBV4-2 and TRBJ2-1; 9 bases are a match to TRBD2. CDR1 LGHNA and CDR2 YNFKEQ come from the germline V gene. V shed 0 bases, J shed 8 bases, and the junction held 5 bases outside the gene matches. CDR3 size: 15 residues. CDR3 region: CASSQDGGGAYEQFF. The CDR3, as DNA: TGTGCCAGCAGCCAAGATGGCGGGGGGGCCTATGAGCAGTTCTTC.

The chain joins TRBV6-2 or TRBV6-3 to TRBJ1-2; tentatively, D is TRBD1 (5 bases). CDR1 MNHEY and CDR2 SVGEGT come from the germline V gene. With 6 bases removed from V and 1 base from J, the gap between germline ends came to 9 bases. The CDR3 is 13 amino acids. CDR3 in DNA: TGTGCCAGCAGCAACGGGGGTAACTATGGCTACACCTTC. This codes for CASSNGGNYGYTF.

The chain couples TRBV2 to TRBJ1-4; D is perhaps TRBD1 (6 bases). The V and J ends lost 7 bases and 7 bases respectively, with 19 bases between them. Per the germline V gene, CDR1 is SNHLY and CDR2 is FYNNEI. The CDR3 sequence is 15 residues long. The CDR3 spells CASKSLGGALEKLFF. CDR3 in DNA: TGTGCCAGCAAATCCCTAGGGGGGGCTCTTGAAAAACTGTTTTTT. Full variable domain (missing parts from reference TRBV2 and TRBJ1-4): EPEVTQTPSHQVTQMGQEVILRCVPISNHLYFYWYRQILGQKVEFLVSFYNNEISEKSEIFDDQFSVERPDGSNFTLKIRSTKLEDSAMYFCASKSLGGALEKLFFGSGTQLSVL.

This clone was seen more than once but under ten times. The chain combines TRBV7-2 with TRBJ1-5, with TRBD1 identical over 8 bases. CDR1 is SGHTA and CDR2 is FQGNSA in the germline V gene. The CDR3 contains 18 residues. V was pared by 4 bases and J by 4 bases, with 15 bases of the junction left unmatched. CDR3 nucleotides: TGTGCCAGCAGCTCCCGCGGCAGGGGGCTAGCAAGGAATCAGCCCCAGCATTTT. Translation: CASSSRGRGLARNQPQHF.

This clone appeared once. The chain is built from TRBV6-4 and TRBJ1-6; D unclear. The ends were cut back, 0 bases at V and 0 bases at J, with 3 bases in the middle. CDR1 is MRHNA, CDR2 SNTAGT, per germline. This CDR3 is 15 amino acids long. CDR3 region: CASSDSASYNSPLHF. The CDR3 DNA reads TGTGCCAGCAGTGACTCGGCCTCCTATAATTCACCCCTCCACTTT.

This chain uses TRBV5-4 with TRBJ2-1; 9 bases line up with TRBD2. From germline, CDR1 is SGHNT and CDR2 YYREEE (reference sequence). The CDR3 length is 15 residues. The junction had 4 bases not matched to a gene; V was cut back by 6 bases and J by 0 bases. The CDR3 nucleotides are TGTGCCAGCATGGGCGGGGGGGTCTCCTACAATGAGCAGTTCTTC. It is translated as CASMGGGVSYNEQFF. The whole variable domain, filled in from reference TRBV5-4 and TRBJ2-1, reads ETGVTQSPTHLIKTRGQQVTLRCSSQSGHNTVSWYQQALGQGPQFIFQYYREEENGRGNFPPRFSGLQFPNYSSELNVNALELDDSALYLCASMGGGVSYNEQFFGPGTRLTVL.

The rearrangement links TRBV28 to TRBJ1-2, with D uncertain. V was clipped by 4 bases and J by 4 bases, with 7 bases between them. Germline V gene data show CDR1 as MDHEN and CDR2 as SYDVKM. The CDR3 consists of 12 residues. The chain's CDR3 is CASSSGAYGYTF. The CDR3 DNA sequence: TGTGCCAGCAGTTCGGGTGCCTATGGCTACACCTTC.